A single sample is the source of the 9 T cell receptor beta chains below, sequenced in a study of shared clonotypes between healthy human individuals. The data were produced by immunoSEQ multiplex PCR, yet TCRdb's version contains in-frame clones alone and is incomplete. The sample contains 190,000 or so clones, around 93% of which appear only once. The sample comprised naive CD4+ T cells sorted from blood. Documented subset: CD45RA+ positively selected. The source is a woman aged 25-40 years in good health.

The chain has TRBV30 and TRBJ2-5; D is undetermined. Per germline, CDR1 GTSNPN and CDR2 SVGIG (reference sequence). Trimming removed 0 bases from V and 5 bases from J, with 13 bases in between. This CDR3 is built from 14 residues. This CDR3 reads CAWSVLAKKETQYF. The CDR3 DNA is TGTGCCTGGAGTGTACTGGCCAAAAAGGAGACCCAGTACTTC.

The chain links TRBV15 to TRBJ2-5; D is undetermined. The end of the DNA aligns better with TRBJ2-7, so the J call may be wrong. Germline values: CDR1 LNHNV, CDR2 YYDKDF (reference sequence). The CDR3 is 15 amino acids. CDR3 coding DNA: TGTGCCACCAGCAGAGAGCTAGTTGGCTCCTACGAGCAGTACTTC. It yields the protein CATSRELVGSYEQYF.

The chain carries TRBV28 and TRBJ2-3; 12 bases match TRBD2. This CDR3 comprises 17 residues. The germline gives CDR1 MDHEN, CDR2 SYDVKM. V was clipped by 5 bases and J by 4 bases; unmatched bases: 10. CDR3 DNA: TGTGCCAGCAGTCGCACGACTAGCGGGAGAGGCGCAGATACGCAGTATTTT. Its protein is CASSRTTSGRGADTQYF.

The chain joins TRBV5-4 to TRBJ2-7; D is uncertain. The germline gives CDR1 SGHNT, CDR2 YYREEE (reference sequence). The CDR3 is 15 amino acids. V lost 0 bases and J lost 0, with 10 bases in between. CDR3 nucleotides: TGTGCCAGCAGCTTGGGACCAACGAGCTCCTACGAGCAGTACTTC. This translates into CASSLGPTSSYEQYF.

This rearrangement joins TRBV5-1 to TRBJ2-3; 8 positions match TRBD1. The V segment lost 2 bases and the J segment 2 bases; nucleotides outside the gene matches: 7. This CDR3 has 16 amino acids. From germline, CDR1 is SGHRS and CDR2 YFSETQ. The CDR3 spells CASSFGDRIPTDTQYF. CDR3 nucleotides: TGCGCCAGCAGCTTTGGGGACAGGATTCCCACAGATACGCAGTATTTT.

The rearrangement links TRBV5-1 to TRBJ2-7, with TRBD2 matching over 9 bases. J lost 7 bases, V lost 3 bases, and 11 bases had no gene match. The CDR3 contains 15 residues. Germline CDR1 reads SGHRS; CDR2 reads YFSETQ. DNA for the CDR3: TGCGCCAGCAGCTCGCATCCTAGCGGGATCATGGAGCAGTACTTC. It translates to CASSSHPSGIMEQYF.

The V gene is TRBV7-2, the J gene TRBJ1-2, with no clear D. V was shortened by 1 base and J by 5 bases, with 17 bases between the two germline ends. The CDR3 is 16 amino acids. In germline, CDR1 is SGHTA, CDR2 FQGNSA. CDR3 protein: CASSLVGLPRGYGYTF. The CDR3 DNA reads TGTGCCAGCAGCTTAGTCGGACTCCCCCGCGGATATGGCTACACCTTC.

To note about this clone: A read error may account for a junction end that differs from germline. The rearrangement joins TRBV7-2 to TRBJ2-7; a possible D gene is TRBD1 (6 bases). Germline CDR1 is SGHTA and CDR2 is FQGNSA. The CDR3 length is 16 residues. The CDR3 loop is CASSLGGSAQGYERYF. For the CDR3, the DNA is TGTGCCAGCAGCTTAGGAGGTTCGGCCCAGGGGTACGAGCGGTACTTC.

V is TRBV9 and J is TRBJ2-3; 8 nucleotides match TRBD1. The trim removed 5 bases at V and 6 bases at J, leaving 11 bases unmatched. The CDR3 runs 15 residues. CDR1 is SGDLS, CDR2 YYNGEE, per germline. The CDR3 bases are TGTGCCAGCAGTGCACGGACAGGGACGGGGGATACGCAGTATTTT. It is translated as CASSARTGTGDTQYF.